These 13 T cell receptor beta chains came from one sample sequenced in a study of cytomegalovirus exposure and HLA in healthy donors. The PCR contained 60 Vbeta and 13 Jbeta primers. Here immunoSEQ multiplex PCR was the method, and the copy in TCRdb shows in-frame clones only, minus some. This sample yields 95,000 to 110,000 clones, of which around 77% are seen a single time; about 4.3% belongs to the top ten. Sequencing was carried out using PBMCs. These receptors all stem from a male donor in good health and CMV-seronegative.

This rearrangement joins TRBV27 to TRBJ2-7, with 9 bases lining up with TRBD2. CDR3 size: 16 residues. Germline CDR1 MNHEY, CDR2 SMNVEV (reference sequence). The V segment lost 0 bases and the J segment 6 bases; nucleotides outside the gene matches: 9. The CDR3 is CASSLSTGTSFTEQYF. DNA of the CDR3: TGTGCCAGCAGTTTATCTACCGGGACTAGCTTCACCGAGCAGTACTTC.

The gene calls are TRBV4-1 and TRBJ2-5; TRBD2 matches at 8 bases. This CDR3 region has 16 residues. The junction had 8 bases not matched to a gene; V was cut back by 4 bases and J by 1 base. Per the germline V gene, CDR1 is MGHRA and CDR2 is YSYEKL. This CDR3 is CASSPSVAGSQETQYF. CDR3 coding DNA: TGCGCCAGCAGCCCCTCGGTAGCGGGATCCCAAGAGACCCAGTACTTC.

This chain joins TRBV4-2 and TRBJ2-7, with TRBD2 matching 8 bases. J was trimmed by 2 bases and V by 4 bases; bases with no gene match: 10. The CDR3 loop spans 16 amino acids. Looked up from germline, CDR1 is LGHNA and CDR2 is YNFKEQ. CDR3 bases: TGTGCCAGCAGCCCCCCGACGGGGGGGGACACCTACGAGCAGTACTTC. Its translation is CASSPPTGGDTYEQYF.

The sample holds a few counts of this clone. The chain carries TRBV6-6 and TRBJ2-2, with 11 bases that match TRBD2. The trim removed 10 bases at V and 4 bases at J, leaving 8 bases unmatched. Germline V gene lookup returns CDR1 MNHNY and CDR2 SVGAGI (reference sequence). This CDR3 has 15 amino acids. In nucleotides, the CDR3 is TGTGCCACCCGTACTAGCGGGAGAGCCACCGGGGAGCTGTTTTTT. Translation gives CATRTSGRATGELFF.

The J gene is TRBJ1-1, the V gene TRBV7-9; tentative D call: TRBD1 (6 bases). With 1 base removed from V and 10 bases from J, the gap between germline ends came to 13 bases. Germline V lookup: CDR1 SEHNR, CDR2 FQNEAQ (reference sequence). The CDR3 sequence is 13 residues long. CDR3 loop: CASSLGQAGGAFF. CDR3 bases: TGTGCCAGCAGCTTAGGACAGGCAGGTGGAGCTTTCTTT.

The chain combines TRBV19 with TRBJ2-7; 7 positions match TRBD1. Looked up from germline, CDR1 is LNHDA and CDR2 is SQIVND (reference sequence). This CDR3 has 17 amino acids. The ends lost 1 base at V and 1 base at J; junction bases unmatched: 10. The CDR3 coding sequence is TGTGCCAGTAGTATAGCGATAGGGGACAGACGATCCTACGAGCAGTACTTC. Translation: CASSIAIGDRRSYEQYF.

CDR3 DNA sequence: TGTGCCAGCAGTGAATCGGAGCAAGAGACCCAGTACTTC. It specifies CASSESEQETQYF. This chain links TRBV6-5 with TRBJ2-5, with D unresolved. Per the germline V gene, CDR1 is MNHEY and CDR2 is SVGAGI. The germline V and J ends were trimmed by 5 bases and 2 bases, with 9 bases remaining between them. The length of the CDR3 is 13 residues.

The chain carries TRBV7-9 and TRBJ1-3; TRBD1 is a possible D gene (6 bases). The V end lost 4 bases, the J end lost 2 bases, and 9 bases lay between the germline ends. Germline CDR1 and CDR2: SEHNR and FQNEAQ (reference sequence). The CDR3 covers 14 residues. DNA of the CDR3: TGTGCCAGCAGCTCCTCAGGGGCTGGAAACACCATATATTTT. Amino acid sequence: CASSSSGAGNTIYF.

The gene calls are TRBV5-1 and TRBJ2-3, with 7 bases fitting TRBD1. The CDR3 sequence is 16 residues long. V gave up 4 bases and J gave up 2 bases; unmatched junction bases: 10. Per germline, CDR1 SGHRS and CDR2 YFSETQ. The CDR3 is CASSPDRRIFTDTQYF. The DNA of the CDR3 is TGCGCCAGCAGCCCGGACAGGCGAATTTTCACAGATACGCAGTATTTT. Variable domain in full (rest from reference TRBV5-1 and TRBJ2-3): KAGVTQTPRYLIKTRGQQVTLSCSPISGHRSVSWYQQTPGQGLQFLFEYFSETQRNKGNFPGRFSGRQFSNSRSEMNVSTLELGDSALYLCASSPDRRIFTDTQYFGPGTRLTVL.

The rearrangement links TRBV6-5 to TRBJ1-4, with 8 bases fitting TRBD1. Germline trimming cut 4 bases from V and 6 bases from J; bases unmatched to any gene: 10. Germline V gives CDR1 MNHEY, CDR2 SVGAGI. The CDR3 covers 16 residues. The DNA for the CDR3 is TGTGCCAGCAGTTCGCATGGACAGGGCGTAGATGAAAAACTGTTTTTT. It specifies CASSSHGQGVDEKLFF.

The chain joins TRBV19 to TRBJ1-2, with D hard to call. V gave up 5 bases and J gave up 4 bases, with 14 bases separating them. The germline V gene has CDR1 LNHDA and CDR2 SQIVND (reference sequence). This CDR3 region has 14 residues. CDR3 sequence: CASSWQEGTYGYTF. The CDR3 DNA follows: TGTGCCAGTAGTTGGCAGGAAGGCACCTATGGCTACACCTTC.

The gene calls are TRBV13 and TRBJ1-4, with 7 bases that match TRBD1. With V trimmed by 5 bases and J by 6 bases, 9 bases remained unmatched. Germline lookup yields CDR1 PRHDT and CDR2 FYEKMQ (reference sequence). CDR3 length: 15 residues. The CDR3 reads CASSPRTGPYEKLFF. CDR3 sequence (DNA): TGTGCCAGCAGCCCCAGGACAGGACCTTATGAAAAACTGTTTTTT.

V usage is TRBV5-1 and J usage is TRBJ2-5; 13 nucleotides line up with TRBD2. CDR3 length equals 13 residues. Losses at the gene ends were 5 bases for V and 5 bases for J; bases not matched to a gene: 0. CDR1 is SGHRS, CDR2 YFSETQ, per germline. CDR3 sequence reads: CASRLAGGETQYF. CDR3 sequence (DNA): TGCGCCAGCAGACTAGCGGGAGGGGAGACCCAGTACTTC. Full variable domain (remainder filled in from reference TRBV5-1 and TRBJ2-5): KAGVTQTPRYLIKTRGQQVTLSCSPISGHRSVSWYQQTPGQGLQFLFEYFSETQRNKGNFPGRFSGRQFSNSRSEMNVSTLELGDSALYLCASRLAGGETQYFGPGTRLLVL.